This TCR beta chain was found in a study of T cells expressing NK-cell markers. Study summary: Sorted CD3+CD56-NKG2C+, CD3+CD56+NKG2C- and CD3+CD56+NKG2C+ T cells were the source of the TCR beta repertoires.

TCRdb reprocessed the 5' RACE reads and keeps a single row for each CDR3 protein, giving no DNA. The data include hundreds of thousands of distinct CDR3 sequences; the top ten clones carry around 4%. What was sequenced was blood T cells: a sorted CD56 or NKG2C T cell subset, CD4+ or CD8+ T cells, or bulk PBMC T cells (not recorded which). The sequence came from a man aged 18 to 29 in good health.

CDR3 residues: CASSSGRRQFF. The V and J genes are TRBV5-1 and TRBJ2-1. The CDR3 spans 11 residues. The germline V gene encodes CDR1 SGHRS and CDR2 YFSETQ.